A single sample is the source of the 10 T cell receptor beta chains below, sequenced in a study of Ad26.COV2.S vaccination and SARS-CoV-2 variants. Specified treatment: roughly 19 received Ad26.COV2.S at low or high dose, single or two shots; roughly 5 received placebo; per-sample allocation not given. Samples came from day 63 after the first vaccine or placebo injection. The table came from immunoSEQ multiplex PCR; TCRdb's copy has only in-frame clones and leaves some out. The sample carries hundreds of thousands of clones, 89% recorded once. The specimen was peripheral blood, collected in a trial of Ad26.COV2.S vaccine versus placebo. Receptor source: a person aged 18-60 years who received the Ad26.COV2.S COVID-19 vaccine or a placebo.

The chain links TRBV15 to TRBJ2-1; D not resolved. Germline V CDR1 and CDR2: LNHNV, YYDKDF (reference sequence). Trimming took 3 bases from V and 2 from J, leaving 2 bases between them. The length of the CDR3 is 12 residues. As DNA, the CDR3 is TGTGCCACCAGCAGGACCTACAATGAGCAGTTCTTC. It codes for CATSRTYNEQFF.

The chain uses TRBV4-2 and TRBJ2-5, with 8 bases matching TRBD1. Per germline, CDR1 LGHNA and CDR2 YNFKEQ. J gave up 0 bases and V 0 bases, and 6 bases lay outside the gene matches. CDR3 length: 17 amino acids. The CDR3 nucleotides read TGTGCCAGCAGCCAAGAGCACAGGGGGGCGTACCAAGAGACCCAGTACTTC. Protein sequence: CASSQEHRGAYQETQYF.

The chain links TRBV5-5 to TRBJ2-5; the match to TRBD2 covers 10 bases. With 1 base clipped from V and 1 base from J, the junction kept 7 bases outside the gene matches. This CDR3 is 17 amino acids long. From germline, CDR1 is SGHKS and CDR2 YYEKEE (reference sequence). The CDR3 DNA reads TGTGCCAGCAGCTTGTCTAGCGGGAGTGCCACCCAAGAGACCCAGTACTTC. It specifies CASSLSSGSATQETQYF. The full variable domain, rest sourced from reference TRBV5-5 and TRBJ2-5, is DAGVTQSPTHLIKTRGQQVTLRCSPISGHKSVSWYQQVLGQGPQFIFQYYEKEERGRGNFPDRFSARQFPNYSSELNVNALLLGDSALYLCASSLSSGSATQETQYFGPGTRLLVL.

V and J are TRBV30 and TRBJ2-1; TRBD2 agrees at 11 bases. This CDR3 is 15 amino acids long. The V gene end was trimmed by 4 bases and the J gene end by 2 bases; junction bases not matched to a gene: 4. In germline, CDR1 is GTSNPN, CDR2 SVGIG (reference sequence). In nucleotides, the CDR3 is TGTGCCTGGAACGAGGGACTAGCGGCCTACAATGAGCAGTTCTTC. It codes for CAWNEGLAAYNEQFF.

The chain couples TRBV28 to TRBJ2-7; TRBD2 is a possible D gene (5 bases). CDR3 length equals 15 residues. Germline-derived CDR1 and CDR2 are MDHEN and SYDVKM. Trimming took off 5 bases at V and 3 bases at J, with 17 bases between the two ends. This chain's CDR3 is CASSPPGFPDYEQYF. CDR3 nucleotide sequence: TGTGCCAGCAGTCCCCCGGGGTTCCCTGACTACGAGCAGTACTTC.

The rearrangement uses TRBV5-6 and TRBJ1-6; D remains unclear. Germline V gene sequence: CDR1 SGHDT, CDR2 YYEEEE. The length of the CDR3 is 12 residues. With 3 bases removed from V and 9 bases from J, the gap between germline ends came to 7 bases. CDR3 nucleotides: TGTGCCAGCAGCTGGGGTAGTTCACCCCTCCACTTT. Its translation: CASSWGSSPLHF.

This clone has just a few counts. The chain has TRBV5-4 and TRBJ2-2; perhaps TRBD1 as D (7 bases). V was clipped by 0 bases and J by 1 base, with 10 bases between them. This CDR3 is built from 16 residues. Germline assignment: CDR1 SGHNT and CDR2 YYREEE (reference sequence). In DNA, the CDR3 is TGTGCCAGCAGCTTGGGCGGGACAGAGAACACCGGGGAGCTGTTTTTT. It encodes CASSLGGTENTGELFF.

The chain has TRBV5-1 and TRBJ2-7; 8 bases map to TRBD2. The V and J ends lost 4 bases and 3 bases, in that order; junction bases with no gene match: 6. In germline, CDR1 is SGHRS, CDR2 YFSETQ. The CDR3 extends over 14 amino acids. CDR3 in amino acids: CASSATSGSYEQYF. DNA for the CDR3: TGCGCCAGCAGCGCCACTAGCGGTAGCTACGAGCAGTACTTC.

This sequence joins TRBV20-1 and TRBJ2-1; D call uncertain. With 7 bases removed from V and 3 bases from J, the gap between germline ends came to 4 bases. CDR3 length: 10 residues. Germline-derived CDR1 and CDR2 are DFQATT and SNEGSKA (reference sequence). CDR3 protein: CSGVYNEQFF. CDR3 DNA: TGCAGTGGGGTCTACAATGAGCAGTTCTTC.

The chain recombines TRBV27 with TRBJ1-2; 7 nucleotides match TRBD1. V lost 6 bases, J lost 6 bases, and 13 bases stayed unmatched. CDR1 and CDR2 (germline): MNHEY, SMNVEV (reference sequence). This CDR3 has 15 residues. CDR3 sequence: CASSRENRGFHGYTF. The CDR3, as DNA: TGTGCCAGCAGCCGTGAAAACAGGGGTTTTCATGGCTACACCTTC.